The clone carrying this T cell receptor beta chain was observed many times. This sample was taken from a study of T cells in Graves' hyperthyroidism and ophthalmopathy. Amplified regions were TCR beta CDR3 sequences from RNA transcripts. First-round RT-PCR with HTBI primers amplified the TCR CDR3 region. TCRdb processed the multiplex PCR reads anew with MiXCR; each CDR3 protein has one entry. The repertoire holds hundreds of thousands of distinct CDR3 sequences, with over 35% as singletons. V was clipped by 5 bases and J by 5 bases, with 12 bases between them. The CDR3 runs to 13 residues. CDR1 and CDR2 from the germline V gene are SNHLY and FYNNEI.

The chain joins TRBV2 to TRBJ2-5; D is undetermined. The source of this sequence is a man between 18 and 29 years old with Graves' hyperthyroidism. The sequencing sample was made of blood. In DNA, the CDR3 is TGTGCCAGCAGTTGGTCGGTGGAGGAGACCCAGTACTTC. This codes for CASSWSVEETQYF.